A selection of T cell receptor beta chains follows, all from one sample in a study of T-cell reconstitution after alpha-beta-depleted transplantation in children. Each CDR3 protein gets one entry after TCRdb re-called the PCR reads with MiXCR. The sample contains 490,000 or so distinct CDR3 sequences, about an eighth of which appear only once. Sequenced here: PBMCs from the stem cell graft donor, sampled from the stem cell graft. These receptors were obtained from a human donor who donated a stem cell graft to a child with combined immunodeficiency. Each CDR3 is given with its conserved first and last residue. D genes are given only for firm matches. Clone size appears in some rows only: once, few, many, or a class for an expanded clone.

j_gene,abundance,d_gene,len,v_gene,CDR3aa,CDR3nt
TRBJ1-2,NA,NA,15,TRBV5-4,CASSLNSGQSYGYTF,TGTGCCAGCAGCTTGAATAGCGGACAGAGCTATGGCTACACCTTC
TRBJ2-2,NA,TRBD2,17,TRBV20-1,CSASGPSGRAATGELFF,TGCAGTGCTAGTGGACCTAGCGGGAGGGCCGCGACCGGGGAGCTGTTTTTT
TRBJ2-1,few,TRBD1,18,TRBV6-5,CASSYSGDRVSAYNEQFF,TGTGCCAGCAGTTACTCGGGGGACAGGGTGTCCGCCTACAATGAGCAGTTCTTC
TRBJ2-6,NA,NA,14,TRBV5-1,CASATGFEANVLTF,TGCGCCAGCGCAACAGGGTTTGAGGCCAACGTCCTGACTTTC
TRBJ2-3,NA,NA,14,TRBV7-2,CASSPRGDTDTQYF,TGTGCCAGCAGCCCCCGGGGCGACACAGATACGCAGTATTTT
TRBJ2-5,NA,NA,15,TRBV3-1,CASSQARGSHETQYF,TGTGCCAGCAGCCAAGCGCGGGGCAGTCATGAGACCCAGTACTTC
TRBJ2-7,many,NA,16,TRBV15,CATSRRGGAGSYEQYF,TGTGCCACCAGCAGGCGAGGGGGAGCGGGTTCCTACGAGCAGTACTTC
TRBJ1-4,few,NA,14,TRBV12-3/TRBV12-4,CASSSGGFDEKLFF,TGTGCCAGCAGTTCCGGGGGCTTTGATGAAAAACTGTTTTTT
TRBJ2-5,many,NA,13,TRBV15,CATSRRLQETQYF,TGTGCCACCAGCAGGAGGTTGCAAGAGACCCAGTACTTC
TRBJ2-5,few,TRBD2,18,TRBV18,CASSPPPFGLAGVETQYF,TGTGCCAGCTCACCACCTCCTTTTGGGCTAGCGGGAGTTGAGACCCAGTACTTC
TRBJ2-7,NA,TRBD2,14,TRBV10-3,CAISETSGLYEQYF,TGTGCCATCAGCGAAACTAGCGGCCTCTACGAGCAGTACTTC
TRBJ2-5,NA,NA,14,TRBV12-3/TRBV12-4,CASSFPLGSETQYF,TGTGCCAGCAGTTTCCCTCTAGGGTCCGAGACCCAGTACTTC
TRBJ1-5,NA,NA,14,TRBV12-3/TRBV12-4,CASSLAQSNQPQHF,TGTGCCAGCAGTTTAGCCCAGAGCAATCAGCCCCAGCATTTT
TRBJ2-1,NA,TRBD1,15,TRBV7-8,CASTLEGQGHNEQFF,TGTGCCAGCACCTTAGAGGGACAGGGGCACAATGAGCAGTTCTTC
TRBJ2-7,NA,TRBD2,18,TRBV4-3,CASSPRLAGDPSLREQYF,TGCGCCAGCAGCCCGAGACTAGCGGGGGACCCCTCCCTACGGGAGCAGTACTTC
TRBJ1-5,many,NA,13,TRBV9,CASSQGGNQPQHF,TGCGCCAGCAGCCAAGGGGGCAATCAGCCCCAGCATTTT
TRBJ2-3,NA,TRBD1,16,TRBV28,CASRSYGRQGTDTQYF,TGTGCCAGCAGGTCATACGGTCGACAGGGTACAGATACGCAGTATTTT
TRBJ2-7,NA,NA,19,TRBV6-1,CASSVQPRDGRSKLYEQYF,TGTGCCAGCAGCGTCCAACCCCGGGACGGGAGATCCAAGTTATACGAGCAGTACTTC